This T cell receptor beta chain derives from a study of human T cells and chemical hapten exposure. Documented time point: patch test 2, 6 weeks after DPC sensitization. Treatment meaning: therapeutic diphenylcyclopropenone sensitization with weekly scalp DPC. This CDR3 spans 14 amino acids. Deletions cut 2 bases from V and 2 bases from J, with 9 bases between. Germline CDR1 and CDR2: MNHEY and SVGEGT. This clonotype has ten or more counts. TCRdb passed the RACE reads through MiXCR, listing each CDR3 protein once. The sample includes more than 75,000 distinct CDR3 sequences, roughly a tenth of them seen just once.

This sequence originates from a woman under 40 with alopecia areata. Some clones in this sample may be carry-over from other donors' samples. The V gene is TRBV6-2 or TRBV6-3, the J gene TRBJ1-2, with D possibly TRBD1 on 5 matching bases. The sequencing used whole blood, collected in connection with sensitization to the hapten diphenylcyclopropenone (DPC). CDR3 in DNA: TGTGCCAGCAGTTACAGCGACAGCAACTATGGCTACACCTTC. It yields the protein CASSYSDSNYGYTF.